The 24 T cell receptor beta chains below were found in one sample sequenced in a study of shared clonotypes between healthy human individuals. Produced via immunoSEQ multiplex PCR; TCRdb's table is partial and in-frame only. Altogether around 1.6 million clones are present, around 98% being singletons, with the ten largest covering roughly 0.4%. The sequenced sample was naive CD4+ T cells sorted from blood. Described subset: CD45RA+ positively selected. The receptors here all came from a man aged 25-45 years in good health.

The chain carries TRBV7-9 and TRBJ2-3; D unresolved. The CDR3 extends over 15 amino acids. Germline V gene data show CDR1 as SEHNR and CDR2 as FQNEAQ (reference sequence). The V gene lost 2 bases and the J gene lost 1 base, with 10 bases spanning the gap. In nucleotides, the CDR3 is TGTGCCAGCAGCTTACCTTTGGGCGGCACAGATACGCAGTATTTT. Amino acids: CASSLPLGGTDTQYF.

This clone was counted once. The chain links TRBV5-3 to TRBJ2-1; D possibly corresponds to TRBD1 (6 bases). TRBV5-3 is reported as an ORF; its role is uncertain. The CDR3 is made up of 13 amino acids. Trimming removed 4 bases from V and 9 bases from J, with 14 bases in between. CDR3 in DNA: TGTGCCAGAAGCCGATCCACCAGGGGTGAGCAGTTCTTC. This codes for CARSRSTRGEQFF.

The V gene is TRBV19, the J gene TRBJ1-5; D is unclear. Germline CDR1 LNHDA, CDR2 SQIVND (reference sequence). The CDR3 totals 13 residues. V was cut by 6 bases and J by 10 bases, with 16 bases left in between. CDR3 loop: CASSLDGFRPQHF. CDR3 DNA sequence: TGTGCCAGTAGCCTCGACGGTTTTAGACCCCAGCATTTT. Together with reference TRBV19 and TRBJ1-5, the CDR3 gives the full variable domain: DGGITQSPKYLFRKEGQNVTLSCEQNLNHDAMYWYRQDPGQGLRLIYYSQIVNDFQKGDIAEGYSVSREKKESFPLTVTSAQKNPTAFYLCASSLDGFRPQHFGDGTRLSIL.

The chain recombines TRBV18 with TRBJ1-3, with D possibly matching TRBD1 (6 bases). This CDR3 has 14 amino acids. In germline, CDR1 is KGHSH, CDR2 LQKENI. V dropped 5 bases and J dropped 4 bases, with 12 bases sitting between them. CDR3 residues: CASSVHRAGNTIYF. The CDR3 DNA reads as TGTGCCAGCTCAGTTCACAGGGCGGGAAACACCATATATTTT.

This rearrangement joins TRBV5-6 to TRBJ2-5; 9 bases align to TRBD1. CDR1 and CDR2 from the germline V gene are SGHDT and YYEEEE. This CDR3 has 14 amino acids. The J segment lost 5 bases and the V segment lost 2 bases, leaving 4 bases of the junction unmatched. CDR3 in amino acids: CASSLQGAGETQYF. The CDR3 bases are TGTGCCAGCAGCTTACAGGGGGCAGGGGAGACCCAGTACTTC.

Details on this clone: Distinct nucleotide sequences in the sample also encode this CDR3. The chain links TRBV28 to TRBJ2-7, with D perhaps matching TRBD1 (6 bases). The CDR3 contains 12 residues. CDR1 and CDR2 (germline): MDHEN, SYDVKM. Trimming shortened V by 3 bases and J by 6 bases, and 9 bases separated the two germline ends. In DNA, the CDR3 is TGTGCCAGCAGTTTTAGAGGGGGCGAGCAGTACTTC. It encodes CASSFRGGEQYF.

V gene TRBV18 combines with J gene TRBJ2-3; D unresolved. Germline V gene data show CDR1 as KGHSH and CDR2 as LQKENI. V dropped 2 bases and J dropped 2 bases, with 8 bases sitting between them. This CDR3 is 14 amino acids long. The CDR3 DNA follows: TGTGCCAGCTCACCAACAGAGGCCACAGATACGCAGTATTTT. Its protein product is CASSPTEATDTQYF.

The rearrangement joins TRBV19 to TRBJ2-6, with a tentative D call TRBD1 (6 bases). Germline V gene data show CDR1 as LNHDA and CDR2 as SQIVND (reference sequence). V lost 4 bases and J lost 1, with 26 bases in between. The CDR3 has 21 amino acids. The CDR3 is CASSNREISPLITSGANVLTF. The CDR3 nucleotides read TGTGCCAGTAGTAACAGGGAAATATCTCCCCTGATTACATCTGGGGCCAACGTCCTGACTTTC. Full variable domain (outside the CDR3, taken from reference TRBV19 and TRBJ2-6): DGGITQSPKYLFRKEGQNVTLSCEQNLNHDAMYWYRQDPGQGLRLIYYSQIVNDFQKGDIAEGYSVSREKKESFPLTVTSAQKNPTAFYLCASSNREISPLITSGANVLTFGAGSRLTVL.

The genes are TRBV10-2 and TRBJ2-5; 10 nucleotides agree with TRBD1. V was clipped by 6 bases and J by 0 bases; unmatched bases: 7. Germline CDR1 reads WSHSY; CDR2 reads SAAADI. The length of the CDR3 is 16 residues. Here the CDR3 DNA reads TGCGCCAGCAGGCCCAGACAGGGGGCTAACCAAGAGACCCAGTACTTC. Translating it yields CASRPRQGANQETQYF.

J is TRBJ2-7 and V is TRBV11-2; no clear D. CDR1 and CDR2 (germline): SGHAT, FQNNGV. The CDR3 has 13 amino acids. V was trimmed by 1 base and J by 5 bases, leaving 9 bases between them. CDR3: CASSLVGSHEQYF. In DNA, the CDR3 is TGTGCCAGCAGCTTAGTGGGGTCCCACGAGCAGTACTTC. Based on the CDR3 plus reference TRBV11-2 and TRBJ2-7, the full variable domain is EAGVAQSPRYKIIEKRQSVAFWCNPISGHATLYWYQQILGQGPKLLIQFQNNGVVDDSQLPKDRFSAERLKGVDSTLKIQPAKLEDSAVYLCASSLVGSHEQYFGPGTRLTVT.

The rearrangement joins TRBV27 to TRBJ2-1; 13 bases fit TRBD2. The CDR3 sequence is 15 residues long. Germline values: CDR1 MNHEY, CDR2 SMNVEV (reference sequence). The ends lost 4 bases at V and 6 bases at J; junction bases unmatched: 3. The CDR3 protein is CASSYGLAGVNEQFF. In nucleotides, the CDR3 is TGTGCCAGCAGTTATGGACTAGCGGGAGTCAATGAGCAGTTCTTC.

The DNA of the CDR3 is TGTGCCAGCAGCCTCCGGGCGTGGAGCACAGATACGCAGTATTTT. Amino acids: CASSLRAWSTDTQYF. The chain recombines TRBV5-8 with TRBJ2-3; D is uncertain. With 4 bases removed from V and 0 bases from J, the gap between germline ends came to 12 bases. CDR1 is SGHTS, CDR2 YDEGEE, per germline. The CDR3 runs to 15 residues. Full variable domain (missing parts from reference TRBV5-8 and TRBJ2-3): EAGVTQSPTHLIKTRGQQATLRCSPISGHTSVYWYQQALGLGLQFLLWYDEGEERNRGNFPPRFSGRQFPNYSSELNVNALELEDSALYLCASSLRAWSTDTQYFGPGTRLTVL.

The gene calls are TRBV9 and TRBJ2-7; 7 nucleotides align to TRBD2. After removal of 4 bases from V and 2 bases from J, the junction contained 9 bases not matched to a gene. The CDR3 has 15 residues. Germline loops: CDR1 SGDLS, CDR2 YYNGEE. The CDR3 nucleotides are TGTGCCAGCAGCACAGTATCAGCGGGAACCTACGAGCAGTACTTC. Translated, it gives CASSTVSAGTYEQYF. Together with reference TRBV9 and TRBJ2-7, the CDR3 gives the full variable domain: DSGVTQTPKHLITATGQRVTLRCSPRSGDLSVYWYQQSLDQGLQFLIQYYNGEERAKGNILERFSAQQFPDLHSELNLSSLELGDSALYFCASSTVSAGTYEQYFGPGTRLTVT.

The chain couples TRBV2 to TRBJ2-1; D uncertain. The germline V and J ends were trimmed by 0 bases and 9 bases, with 12 bases remaining between them. CDR1 and CDR2 from the germline V gene are SNHLY and FYNNEI. The CDR3 is made up of 14 amino acids. CDR3 sequence (DNA): TGTGCCAGCAGTGAAGCCCACTTAGCTAGTGAGCAGTTCTTC. Translating gives CASSEAHLASEQFF.

The chain recombines TRBV6-5 with TRBJ1-4; the D is unclear. Germline loops: CDR1 MNHEY, CDR2 SVGAGI. The CDR3 runs to 15 residues. V dropped 5 bases and J dropped 8 bases, with 18 bases sitting between them. CDR3 sequence: CASSGGPRRGEKLFF. The CDR3 bases are TGTGCCAGCAGTGGTGGCCCCCGAAGAGGGGAAAAACTGTTTTTT.

The V gene is TRBV5-4, the J gene TRBJ2-7; 10 nucleotides agree with TRBD1. Germline loops: CDR1 SGHNT, CDR2 YYREEE (reference sequence). V shed 0 bases, J shed 7 bases, and the junction held 7 bases outside the gene matches. This CDR3 has 15 amino acids. This CDR3 reads CASSLGLDRGLEQYF. The CDR3 DNA follows: TGTGCCAGCAGCTTGGGACTAGACAGGGGGCTTGAGCAGTACTTC.

V gene TRBV7-9 combines with J gene TRBJ2-7; D perhaps matches TRBD2 (5 bases). CDR1 is SEHNR, CDR2 FQNEAQ, per germline (reference sequence). V was shortened by 0 bases and J by 0 bases, with 9 bases between the two germline ends. This CDR3 contains 15 residues. In nucleotides, the CDR3 is TGTGCCAGCAGCTTAGCGAGGGTGAGCTCCTACGAGCAGTACTTC. It yields the protein CASSLARVSSYEQYF.

The chain is built from TRBV27 and TRBJ2-1, with 9 nucleotides matching TRBD2. This CDR3 has 15 amino acids. In germline, CDR1 is MNHEY, CDR2 SMNVEV (reference sequence). V lost 6 bases and J lost 2; bases outside the gene matches: 5. The CDR3 region has the DNA TGTGCCAGCAGACTAGCGGGTTCGACCTACAATGAGCAGTTCTTC. It translates to CASRLAGSTYNEQFF.

This chain links TRBV7-9 with TRBJ2-3; perhaps TRBD2 as D (6 bases). Germline CDR1 SEHNR, CDR2 FQNEAQ (reference sequence). This CDR3 has 16 residues. Trimming took 6 bases from V and 4 from J, leaving 20 bases between them. As DNA, the CDR3 is TGTGCCAGCAGTTCAGTAGCGGTGGGGGTAGCAGATACGCAGTATTTT. Its protein is CASSSVAVGVADTQYF.

The gene calls are TRBV5-1 and TRBJ2-6; D is possibly TRBD2 (6 bases). Trimming took 4 bases from V and 1 from J, leaving 9 bases between them. CDR1 and CDR2 from the germline V gene are SGHRS and YFSETQ. This CDR3 has 15 residues. In DNA form, the CDR3 reads TGCGCCAGCAGCCCCGGGAGATCTGGGGCCAACGTCCTGACTTTC. Amino acids: CASSPGRSGANVLTF.

This rearrangement joins TRBV6-1 to TRBJ1-5; 11 bases match TRBD1. The V and J ends lost 4 bases and 0 bases, in that order; junction bases with no gene match: 8. CDR1 is MNHNS, CDR2 SASEGT, per germline. The CDR3 is 18 amino acids. CDR3 coding DNA: TGTGCCAGCAGTGCGGGGACAGGGGGTATCAATAGCAATCAGCCCCAGCATTTT. Its protein product is CASSAGTGGINSNQPQHF.

The chain uses TRBV5-1 and TRBJ2-1; tentative D call: TRBD2 (5 bases). Per the germline V gene, CDR1 is SGHRS and CDR2 is YFSETQ. CDR3 size: 13 residues. V shed 4 bases and J shed 8 bases, with 13 bases lying between them. CDR3 in DNA: TGCGCCAGCAGCCTGGACTCTCGGGATGAGCAGTTCTTC. Amino acid sequence: CASSLDSRDEQFF.

The DNA for the CDR3 is TGCGCCAGCAGCTTCTCAGTTCCACCTTCCTACGAGCAGTACTTC. This sequence encodes CASSFSVPPSYEQYF. This sequence joins TRBV5-1 and TRBJ2-7; D ambiguous. Trimming took 2 bases from V and 1 from J, leaving 13 bases between them. This CDR3 region has 15 residues. Germline CDR1 SGHRS, CDR2 YFSETQ.

The chain links TRBV30 to TRBJ2-7; unclear D gene. The CDR3 loop spans 10 amino acids. Trimming pared 6 bases from V and 6 bases from J, leaving 9 bases between. Germline loops: CDR1 GTSNPN, CDR2 SVGIG (reference sequence). The CDR3 DNA is TGTGCCTGTGAGTGGAGCGAGCAGTACTTC. The encoded protein is CACEWSEQYF.